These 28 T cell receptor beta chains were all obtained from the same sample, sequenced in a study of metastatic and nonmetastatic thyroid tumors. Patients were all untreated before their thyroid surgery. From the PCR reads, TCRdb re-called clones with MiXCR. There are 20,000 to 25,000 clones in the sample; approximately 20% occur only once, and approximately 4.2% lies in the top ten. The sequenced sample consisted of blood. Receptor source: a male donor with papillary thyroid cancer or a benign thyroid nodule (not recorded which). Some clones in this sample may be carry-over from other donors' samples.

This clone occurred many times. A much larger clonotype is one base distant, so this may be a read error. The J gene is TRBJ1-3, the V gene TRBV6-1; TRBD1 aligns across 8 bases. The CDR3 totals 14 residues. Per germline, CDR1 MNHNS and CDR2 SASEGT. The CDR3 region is CASSRTGSGYTIYF. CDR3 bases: TGTGCCAGCAGCCGGACAGGGAGTGGATACACCATATATTTT.

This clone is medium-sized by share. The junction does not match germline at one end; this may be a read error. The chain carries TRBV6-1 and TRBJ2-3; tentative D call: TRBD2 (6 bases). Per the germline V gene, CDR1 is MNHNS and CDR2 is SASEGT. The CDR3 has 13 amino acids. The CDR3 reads CATSMGRTDTQYF. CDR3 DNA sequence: TGTGCCACCAGTATGGGGAGGACAGATACGCAGTATTTT.

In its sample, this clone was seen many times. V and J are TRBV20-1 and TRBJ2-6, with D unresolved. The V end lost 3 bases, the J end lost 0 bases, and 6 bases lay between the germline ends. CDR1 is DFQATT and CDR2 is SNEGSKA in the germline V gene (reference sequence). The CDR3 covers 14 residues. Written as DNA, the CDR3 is TGCAGTGCTAGTAAAGGCTCTGGGGCCAACGTCCTGACTTTC. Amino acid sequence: CSASKGSGANVLTF.

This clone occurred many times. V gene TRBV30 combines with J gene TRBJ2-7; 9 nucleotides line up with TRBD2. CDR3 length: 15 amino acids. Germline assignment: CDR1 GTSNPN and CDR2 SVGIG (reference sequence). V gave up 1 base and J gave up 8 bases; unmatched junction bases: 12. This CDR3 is CAWSGQLAGAGQQYF. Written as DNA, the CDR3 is TGTGCCTGGAGTGGTCAATTAGCGGGAGCTGGGCAGCAGTACTTC.

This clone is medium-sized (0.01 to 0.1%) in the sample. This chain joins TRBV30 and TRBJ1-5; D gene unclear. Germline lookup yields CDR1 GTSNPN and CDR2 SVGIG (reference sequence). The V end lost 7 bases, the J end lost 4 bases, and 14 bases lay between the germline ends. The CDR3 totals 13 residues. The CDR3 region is CASLMRGNQPQHF. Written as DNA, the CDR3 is TGTGCCTCCCTAATGCGAGGAAATCAGCCCCAGCATTTT.

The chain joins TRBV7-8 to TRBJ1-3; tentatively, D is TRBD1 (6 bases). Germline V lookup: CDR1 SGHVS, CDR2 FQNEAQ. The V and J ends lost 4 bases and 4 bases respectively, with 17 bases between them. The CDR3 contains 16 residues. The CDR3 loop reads CASSYTRMGAGNTIYF. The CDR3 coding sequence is TGTGCCAGCAGCTACACCAGAATGGGGGCGGGAAACACCATATATTTT.

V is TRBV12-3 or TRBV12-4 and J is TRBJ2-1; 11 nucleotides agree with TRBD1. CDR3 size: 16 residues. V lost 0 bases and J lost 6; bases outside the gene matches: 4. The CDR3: CASSLAGGTGGNEQFF. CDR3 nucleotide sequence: TGTGCCAGCAGTTTAGCGGGGGGGACAGGGGGCAATGAGCAGTTCTTC.

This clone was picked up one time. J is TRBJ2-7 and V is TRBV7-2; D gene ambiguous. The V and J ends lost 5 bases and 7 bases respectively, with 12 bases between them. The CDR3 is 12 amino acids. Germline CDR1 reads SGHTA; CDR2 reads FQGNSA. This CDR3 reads CASSLVFVEQYF. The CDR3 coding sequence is TGTGCCAGCAGCCTTGTATTCGTGGAGCAGTACTTC.

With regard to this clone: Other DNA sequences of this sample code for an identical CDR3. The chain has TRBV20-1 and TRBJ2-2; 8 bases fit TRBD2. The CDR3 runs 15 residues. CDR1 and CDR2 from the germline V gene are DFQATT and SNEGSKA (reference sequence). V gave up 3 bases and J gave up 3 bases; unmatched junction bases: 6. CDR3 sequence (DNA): TGCAGTGCTAGGGCGGGGGGTGATTACACCGGGGAGCTGTTTTTT. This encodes CSARAGGDYTGELFF.

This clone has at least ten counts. CDR3: CASSLGRGSWNEQFF. The CDR3, as DNA: TGTGCCAGCAGCTTAGGTAGAGGGTCATGGAATGAGCAGTTCTTC. The V gene is TRBV7-2, the J gene TRBJ2-1; D possibly corresponds to TRBD2 (5 bases). Germline CDR1 SGHTA, CDR2 FQGNSA. The CDR3 is made up of 15 amino acids. Trimming stripped 1 base from V and 7 bases from J, with 14 bases between.

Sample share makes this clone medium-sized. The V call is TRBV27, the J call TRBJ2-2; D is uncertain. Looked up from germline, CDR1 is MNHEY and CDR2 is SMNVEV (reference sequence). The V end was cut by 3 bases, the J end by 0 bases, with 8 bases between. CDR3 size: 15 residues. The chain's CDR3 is CASSFNPANTGELFF. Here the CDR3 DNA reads TGTGCCAGCAGTTTTAATCCAGCGAACACCGGGGAGCTGTTTTTT.

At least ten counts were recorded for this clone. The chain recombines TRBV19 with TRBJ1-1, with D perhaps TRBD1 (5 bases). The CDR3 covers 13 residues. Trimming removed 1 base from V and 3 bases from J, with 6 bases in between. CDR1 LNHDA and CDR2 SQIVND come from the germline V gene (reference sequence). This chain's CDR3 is CASSIVGDTEAFF. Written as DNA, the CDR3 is TGTGCCAGTAGTATAGTGGGGGACACTGAAGCTTTCTTT.

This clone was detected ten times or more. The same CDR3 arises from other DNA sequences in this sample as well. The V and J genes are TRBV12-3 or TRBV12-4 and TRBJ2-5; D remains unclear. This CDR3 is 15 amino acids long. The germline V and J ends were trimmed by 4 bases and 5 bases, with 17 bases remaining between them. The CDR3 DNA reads TGTGCCAGCAGTTCCTACACTGCCGAAGGGGAGACCCAGTACTTC. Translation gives CASSSYTAEGETQYF.

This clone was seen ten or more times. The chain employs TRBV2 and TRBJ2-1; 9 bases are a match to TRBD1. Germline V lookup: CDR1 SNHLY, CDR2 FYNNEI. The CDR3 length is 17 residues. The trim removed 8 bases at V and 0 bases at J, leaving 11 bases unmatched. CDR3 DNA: TGTGCCAGCCTGAAAACCCGACAGGGGGGCTCCTACAATGAGCAGTTCTTC. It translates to CASLKTRQGGSYNEQFF.

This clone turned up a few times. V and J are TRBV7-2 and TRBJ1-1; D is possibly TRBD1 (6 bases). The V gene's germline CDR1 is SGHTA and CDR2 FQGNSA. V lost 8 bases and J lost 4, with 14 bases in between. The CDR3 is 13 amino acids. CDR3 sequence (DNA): TGTGCCAGCCAAAACAGGGCAGCCACTGAAGCTTTCTTT. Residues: CASQNRAATEAFF.

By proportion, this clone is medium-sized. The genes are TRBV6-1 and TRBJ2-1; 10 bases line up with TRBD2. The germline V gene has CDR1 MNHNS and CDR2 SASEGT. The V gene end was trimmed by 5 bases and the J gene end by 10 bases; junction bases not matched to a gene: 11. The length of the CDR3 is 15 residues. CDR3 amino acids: CASSRWSGTSVEQFF. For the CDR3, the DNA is TGTGCCAGCAGTCGCTGGAGCGGGACTAGCGTGGAGCAGTTCTTC.

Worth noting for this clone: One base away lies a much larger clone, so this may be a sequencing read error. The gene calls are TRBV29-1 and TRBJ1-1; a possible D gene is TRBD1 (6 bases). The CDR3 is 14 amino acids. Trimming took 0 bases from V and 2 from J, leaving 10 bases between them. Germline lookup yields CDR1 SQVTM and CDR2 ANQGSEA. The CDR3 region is CSVEDRGPNTEAFF. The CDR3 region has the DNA TGCAGCGTTGAAGACAGGGGACCCAACACTGAAGCTTTCTTT. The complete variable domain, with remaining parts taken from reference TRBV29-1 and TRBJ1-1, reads SAVISQKPSRDICQRGTSLTIQCQVDSQVTMMFWYRQQPGQSLTLIATANQGSEATYESGFVIDKFPISRPNLTFSTLTVSNMSPEDSSIYLCSVEDRGPNTEAFFGQGTRLTVV.

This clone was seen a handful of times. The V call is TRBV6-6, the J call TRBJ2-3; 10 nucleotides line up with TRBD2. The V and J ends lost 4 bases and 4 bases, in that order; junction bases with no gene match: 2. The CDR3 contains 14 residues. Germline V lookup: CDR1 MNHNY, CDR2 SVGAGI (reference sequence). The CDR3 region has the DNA TGTGCCAGCAGTTCACTAGCGGGATCAGATACGCAGTATTTT. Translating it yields CASSSLAGSDTQYF.

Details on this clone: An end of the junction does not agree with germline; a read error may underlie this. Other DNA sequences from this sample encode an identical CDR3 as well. The CDR3 loop is CASSEASGSTDTQYF. The CDR3 bases are TGTGCCAGCAGTGAAGCTAGCGGGAGCACGGATACGCAGTATTTT. The chain uses TRBV6-1 and TRBJ2-3; TRBD2 aligns across 9 bases. Germline values: CDR1 MNHNS, CDR2 SASEGT. The CDR3 is made up of 15 amino acids.

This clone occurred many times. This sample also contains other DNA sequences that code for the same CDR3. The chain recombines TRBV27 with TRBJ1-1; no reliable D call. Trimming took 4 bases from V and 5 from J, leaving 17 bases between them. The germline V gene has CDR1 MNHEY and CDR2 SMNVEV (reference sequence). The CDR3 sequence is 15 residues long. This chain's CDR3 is CASSSLLGRGTEAFF. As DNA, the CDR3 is TGTGCCAGCAGTTCTCTTCTGGGAAGAGGAACTGAAGCTTTCTTT.

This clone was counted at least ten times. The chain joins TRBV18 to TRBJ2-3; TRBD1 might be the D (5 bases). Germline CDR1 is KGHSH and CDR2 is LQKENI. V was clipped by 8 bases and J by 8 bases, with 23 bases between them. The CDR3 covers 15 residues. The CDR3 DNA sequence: TGTGCCAGCCTACCCGAAACCGCAGGGTATGGTACGCAGTATTTT. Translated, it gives CASLPETAGYGTQYF.

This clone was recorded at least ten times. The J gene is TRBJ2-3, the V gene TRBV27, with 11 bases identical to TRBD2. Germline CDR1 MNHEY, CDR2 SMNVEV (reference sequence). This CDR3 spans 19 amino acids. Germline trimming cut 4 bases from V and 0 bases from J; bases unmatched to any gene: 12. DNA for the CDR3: TGTGCCAGCAGTTGGACTAGCGGGTCCCTATCTTCTAGCACAGATACGCAGTATTTT. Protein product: CASSWTSGSLSSSTDTQYF.

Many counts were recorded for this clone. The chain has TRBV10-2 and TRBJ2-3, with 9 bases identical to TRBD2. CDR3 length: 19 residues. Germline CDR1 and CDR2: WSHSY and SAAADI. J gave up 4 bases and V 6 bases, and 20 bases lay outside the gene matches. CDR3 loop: CASRRWGGRAKHRSDTQYF. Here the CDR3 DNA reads TGCGCCAGCAGGCGTTGGGGCGGGAGGGCCAAACACCGGTCAGATACGCAGTATTTT.

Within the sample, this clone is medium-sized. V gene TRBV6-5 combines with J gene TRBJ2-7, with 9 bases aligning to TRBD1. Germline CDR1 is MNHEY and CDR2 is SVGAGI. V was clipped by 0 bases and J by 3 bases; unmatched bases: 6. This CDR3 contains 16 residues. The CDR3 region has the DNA TGTGCCAGCAGTTACTCAGGGGGACAGGGTTTCTACGAGCAGTACTTC. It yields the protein CASSYSGGQGFYEQYF.

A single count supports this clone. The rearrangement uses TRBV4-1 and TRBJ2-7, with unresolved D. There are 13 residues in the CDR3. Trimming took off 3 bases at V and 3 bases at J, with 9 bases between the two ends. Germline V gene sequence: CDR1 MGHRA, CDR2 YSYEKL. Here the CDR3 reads CASSHHNSYEQYF. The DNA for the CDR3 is TGCGCCAGCAGCCACCATAACAGCTACGAGCAGTACTTC.

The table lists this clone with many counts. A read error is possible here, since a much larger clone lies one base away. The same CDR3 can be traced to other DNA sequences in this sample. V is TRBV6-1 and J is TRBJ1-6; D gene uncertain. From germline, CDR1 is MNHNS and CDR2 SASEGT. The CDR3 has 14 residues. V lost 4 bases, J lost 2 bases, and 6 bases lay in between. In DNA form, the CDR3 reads TGTGCCAGCAGTGCCGGGCCCTATAATTCACCCCTCCACTTT. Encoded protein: CASSAGPYNSPLHF.

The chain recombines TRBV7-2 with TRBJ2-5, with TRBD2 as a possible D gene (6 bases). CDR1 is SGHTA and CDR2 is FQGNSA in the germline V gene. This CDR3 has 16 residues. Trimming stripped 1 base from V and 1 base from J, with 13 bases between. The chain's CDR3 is CASSLGPRGIQETQYF. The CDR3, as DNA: TGTGCCAGCAGCTTAGGGCCCCGGGGGATCCAAGAGACCCAGTACTTC.

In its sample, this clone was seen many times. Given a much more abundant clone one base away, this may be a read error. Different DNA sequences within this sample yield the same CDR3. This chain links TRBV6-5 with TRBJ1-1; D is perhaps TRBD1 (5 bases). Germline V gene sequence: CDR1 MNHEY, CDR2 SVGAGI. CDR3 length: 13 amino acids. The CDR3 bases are TGTGCCAGCAGTTACTCGGTGGACACTGAGGCTTTCTTT. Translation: CASSYSVDTEAFF.